This T cell receptor (beta chain) is drawn from a study of CD8 T cells in ankylosing spondylitis. Whole-study results and caveats: Significant enrichment of disease-linked clones was reported in matched ankylosing spondylitis synovial fluid. Among TCR beta sequences, a motif of under ten highly homologous variants appeared characteristic of ankylosing spondylitis blood. Earlier work had already found some motif variants in reactive arthritis synovial fluid and blood.

Concerning this clonotype: Antigen: not known.

Library preparation for TCR beta used quantitative 5'-RACE with molecular barcodes. Via MiXCR, TCRdb re-called the 5' RACE reads, giving one row per CDR3 protein. This sample yields 700,000 to 850,000 distinct CDR3 sequences, of which about 12% are seen a single time; less than 0.65% belongs to the top ten. Sequencing was done on a sample of blood, either unsorted or a sorted T cell fraction (not recorded which). The origin of this receptor is a male donor with ankylosing spondylitis.

CDR3 sequence (DNA): TGTGCCAGCAGCTTAATCGATCAGACCCAGTACTTC. It specifies CASSLIDQTQYF. This chain links TRBV13 with TRBJ2-5; D gene unclear. Germline lookup yields CDR1 PRHDT and CDR2 FYEKMQ (reference sequence). Trimming took 2 bases from V and 6 from J, leaving 7 bases between them. The CDR3 length is 12 residues.